Listed here are 19 T cell receptor beta chains from one sample, sequenced in a study of spatial heterogeneity in lung cancer. One entry per CDR3 protein results from TCRdb running MiXCR on the 5' RACE reads. Of some 41,000 distinct CDR3 sequences in the sample, 20% to 25% were seen once. The time point denotes: blood at routine non-recurrence follow-up after resection. The sequences come from PBMCs, collected at follow-up. Receptors were obtained from a female donor with early-stage non-small cell lung cancer.

This clonotype has only a few counts. The chain has TRBV19 and TRBJ1-5; D is uncertain. The germline V gene has CDR1 LNHDA and CDR2 SQIVND (reference sequence). Trimming removed 1 base from V and 7 bases from J, with 8 bases in between. The CDR3 length is 13 residues. CDR3 DNA: TGTGCCAGTAGTATAGTTGAGGCACAGCCCCAGCATTTT. It codes for CASSIVEAQPQHF. The whole variable domain, filled in from reference TRBV19 and TRBJ1-5, reads DGGITQSPKYLFRKEGQNVTLSCEQNLNHDAMYWYRQDPGQGLRLIYYSQIVNDFQKGDIAEGYSVSREKKESFPLTVTSAQKNPTAFYLCASSIVEAQPQHFGDGTRLSIL.

The gene calls are TRBV12-3 or TRBV12-4 and TRBJ2-4; 7 bases fit TRBD1. Trimming took 6 bases from V and 0 from J; bases not matched to a gene: 5. The CDR3 contains 15 residues. Written as DNA, the CDR3 is TGTGCCAGCAGCTTGGGACAGCTAGCCAAAAACATTCAGTACTTC. It specifies CASSLGQLAKNIQYF.

There are a few counts of this clonotype. The chain couples TRBV27 to TRBJ2-5; 7 bases map to TRBD1. This CDR3 comprises 14 residues. The trim removed 11 bases at V and 7 bases at J, leaving 16 bases unmatched. Germline CDR1 is MNHEY and CDR2 is SMNVEV (reference sequence). The CDR3 loop reads CARATRGGEGTQYF. CDR3 in DNA: TGTGCCCGAGCTACCCGAGGGGGCGAGGGGACCCAGTACTTC.

This clonotype was seen ten or more times. The genes are TRBV12-3 or TRBV12-4 and TRBJ1-2; 8 nucleotides line up with TRBD1. The length of the CDR3 is 14 residues. After removal of 6 bases from V and 8 bases from J, the junction contained 11 bases not matched to a gene. CDR3 in amino acids: CASSSTGGKEGYTF. In DNA, the CDR3 is TGTGCCAGCAGCTCCACAGGGGGGAAGGAAGGCTACACCTTC.

The chain recombines TRBV5-6 with TRBJ2-7; perhaps D is TRBD1 or TRBD2 (5 bases each). From germline, CDR1 is SGHDT and CDR2 YYEEEE. V was cut by 5 bases and J by 2 bases, with 14 bases left in between. This CDR3 has 14 amino acids. The CDR3 bases are TGTGCCAGCAGGAGAGGGGCGGATACCTACGAGCAGTACTTC. Protein product: CASRRGADTYEQYF.

This clonotype was found many times. The genes are TRBV12-3 or TRBV12-4 and TRBJ2-7; 9 bases line up with TRBD1. V lost 4 bases, J lost 6 bases, and 10 bases stayed unmatched. The CDR3 covers 15 residues. CDR3 in amino acids: CASSSTGTGTIEQYF. DNA of the CDR3: TGTGCCAGCAGTTCAACCGGGACAGGGACCATCGAGCAGTACTTC.

In its sample, this clonotype was seen many times. The chain recombines TRBV7-8 with TRBJ2-3, with D perhaps matching TRBD1 (6 bases). Trimming removed 2 bases from V and 5 bases from J, with 14 bases in between. CDR3 length: 15 residues. Per germline, CDR1 SGHVS and CDR2 FQNEAQ. The CDR3, as DNA: TGTGCCAGCAGCTTATTGGGGGACACAGGAGATACGCAGTATTTT. This encodes CASSLLGDTGDTQYF.

The chain links TRBV9 to TRBJ2-4; 10 nucleotides align to TRBD1. CDR1 and CDR2 (germline): SGDLS, YYNGEE. The CDR3 has 14 residues. J lost 7 bases, V lost 4 bases, and 5 bases had no gene match. CDR3 region: CASSRDRGLNIQYF. The DNA for the CDR3 is TGTGCCAGCAGCCGGGACAGGGGTTTGAACATTCAGTACTTC.

The chain carries TRBV5-5 and TRBJ2-3, with D tentatively TRBD2 (6 bases). Trimming cost V 2 bases and J 3 bases, with 13 bases left between them. Germline lookup yields CDR1 SGHKS and CDR2 YYEKEE (reference sequence). The CDR3 has 15 residues. The DNA of the CDR3 is TGTGCCAGCAGCTTTGGAGGGGATCGGACAGATACGCAGTATTTT. Residues: CASSFGGDRTDTQYF.

The genes are TRBV15 and TRBJ2-5; a weak D match, TRBD2 (6 bases). The CDR3 runs 18 residues. Trimming took 5 bases from V and 5 from J, leaving 27 bases between them. The germline gives CDR1 LNHNV, CDR2 YYDKDF (reference sequence). The CDR3 loop reads CATSGYRRAPGFLETQYF. In DNA form, the CDR3 reads TGTGCCACCAGCGGCTACCGGAGGGCCCCGGGATTTTTGGAGACCCAGTACTTC.

There are many counts of this clonotype. This chain connects TRBV20-1 to TRBJ2-1; 7 nucleotides match TRBD2. Germline V gives CDR1 DFQATT, CDR2 SNEGSKA (reference sequence). This CDR3 comprises 15 residues. Trimming removed 6 bases from V and 0 bases from J; junction bases left unmatched: 8. The CDR3 DNA reads TGCAGTGCCCGCGGGGGTCAGGGCTCCTACAATGAGCAGTTCTTC. Its protein is CSARGGQGSYNEQFF.

This clonotype has only a few counts. This chain uses TRBV19 with TRBJ1-2; TRBD1 is a possible D gene (6 bases). V gave up 5 bases and J gave up 4 bases, with 20 bases separating them. The CDR3 length is 16 residues. The V gene's germline CDR1 is LNHDA and CDR2 SQIVND (reference sequence). This chain's CDR3 is CASSRGGADFGYGYTF. Written as DNA, the CDR3 is TGTGCCAGTAGTCGGGGGGGCGCTGATTTCGGCTATGGCTACACCTTC.

Many counts were recorded for this clonotype. This chain connects TRBV2 to TRBJ1-2, with unresolved D. CDR3 length: 13 amino acids. V lost 6 bases and J lost 6, with 14 bases in between. Per the germline V gene, CDR1 is SNHLY and CDR2 is FYNNEI. The CDR3 here is CASRDPRGDGYTF. In DNA form, the CDR3 reads TGTGCCAGCAGGGATCCCAGAGGTGATGGCTACACCTTC.

The J gene is TRBJ1-3, the V gene TRBV20-1, with 8 nucleotides matching TRBD1. The CDR3 loop spans 13 amino acids. Germline V gene lookup returns CDR1 DFQATT and CDR2 SNEGSKA (reference sequence). Here the CDR3 DNA reads TGCGGCATCCTGGACAGGGCAGGAAACACCATATATTTT. This encodes CGILDRAGNTIYF.

For the CDR3, the DNA is TGTGCCAGCAGCCATCCACTCAAAGGAAAGCGGGGGGACCAAGAGACCCAGTACTTC. This sequence encodes CASSHPLKGKRGDQETQYF. This chain uses TRBV4-2 with TRBJ2-5, with 9 bases that match TRBD2. The CDR3 has 19 amino acids. The germline CDR1 and CDR2 sequences are LGHNA and YNFKEQ. The ends lost 3 bases at V and 0 bases at J; junction bases unmatched: 14.

The chain's CDR3 is CSDLGPAGETQYF. CDR3 in DNA: TGCAGCGATTTGGGCCCAGCTGGGGAGACCCAGTACTTC. V usage is TRBV29-1 and J usage is TRBJ2-5, with D uncertain. The CDR3 contains 13 residues. V gave up 7 bases and J gave up 5 bases, with 17 bases separating them. Germline values: CDR1 SQVTM, CDR2 ANQGSEA.

This clonotype has a handful of counts. The CDR3 nucleotides read TGTGCCAGCGGTATGCAGGGGGCATATGGCTACACCTTC. Translation gives CASGMQGAYGYTF. The chain carries TRBV9 and TRBJ1-2; 8 positions match TRBD1. V lost 7 bases, J lost 5 bases, and 7 bases stayed unmatched. The CDR3 totals 13 residues. Germline loops: CDR1 SGDLS, CDR2 YYNGEE.

This clonotype was recorded a few times. The chain employs TRBV5-1 and TRBJ2-3, with D uncertain. This CDR3 is built from 12 residues. Germline CDR1 is SGHRS and CDR2 is YFSETQ. V lost 0 bases and J 4 bases, leaving 3 bases between the germline ends. The CDR3 sequence: CASSLDADTQYF. The CDR3 region has the DNA TGCGCCAGCAGCTTGGACGCAGATACGCAGTATTTT.

V gene TRBV2 combines with J gene TRBJ2-1; 7 nucleotides align to TRBD2. After removal of 6 bases from V and 7 bases from J, the junction contained 12 bases not matched to a gene. Germline loops: CDR1 SNHLY, CDR2 FYNNEI. The CDR3 consists of 15 residues. The chain's CDR3 is CASSAYWTRRNEQFF. DNA of the CDR3: TGTGCCAGCAGCGCTTATTGGACTAGGCGAAATGAGCAGTTCTTC.